The T cell receptor beta chain described here comes from a study of T-cell memory formation after mild COVID-19. From the 5' RACE reads, TCRdb called clonotypes with MiXCR, one entry per CDR3 protein. Of roughly 58,000 distinct CDR3 sequences listed, more than 8% were seen once; the top ten hold about 1.2%. Trimming cost V 6 bases and J 6 bases, with 18 bases left between them. The germline V gene encodes CDR1 MNHEY and CDR2 SVGEGT. The CDR3 is made up of 14 amino acids. In its sample, this clonotype was seen a few times. The chain employs TRBV6-2 or TRBV6-3 and TRBJ2-7, with D perhaps matching TRBD1 (5 bases). The sequenced material came from PBMCs or a T cell subset sorted from them (not recorded which). The clonotype comes from a man younger than 35 who had mild COVID-19 (a few samples of this study predate the infection). Cell type and time point are not known. The CDR3 here is CASRPAGQAREQYF. The CDR3 DNA is TGTGCCAGCAGGCCAGCAGGGCAGGCCCGCGAGCAGTACTTC.